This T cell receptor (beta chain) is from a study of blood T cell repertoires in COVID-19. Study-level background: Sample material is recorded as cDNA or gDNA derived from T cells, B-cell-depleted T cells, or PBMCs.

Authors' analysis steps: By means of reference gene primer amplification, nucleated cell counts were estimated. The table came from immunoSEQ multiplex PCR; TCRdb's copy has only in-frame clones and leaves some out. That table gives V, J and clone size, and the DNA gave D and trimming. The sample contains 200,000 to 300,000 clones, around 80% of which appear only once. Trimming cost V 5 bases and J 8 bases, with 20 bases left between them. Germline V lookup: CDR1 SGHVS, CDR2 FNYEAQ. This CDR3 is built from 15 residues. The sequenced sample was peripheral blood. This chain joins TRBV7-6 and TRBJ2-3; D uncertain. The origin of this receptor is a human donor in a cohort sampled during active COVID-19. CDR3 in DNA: TGTGCCAGCAGCAACCTCGACACTCTACTGGGTACGCAGTATTTT. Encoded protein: CASSNLDTLLGTQYF.